Listed here is a single T cell receptor beta chain. Its antigen remains unidentified. The record originates from a study of cytomegalovirus exposure and HLA in healthy donors. Findings and limits, study-wide: Later analysis identified a missense DCLRE1C variant that was linked to TCR beta V- and J-gene trimming.

The PCR contained 60 Vbeta and 13 Jbeta primers. Assay: immunoSEQ multiplex PCR; the TCRdb copy retains only in-frame clones and omits some. The sample lists approximately 210,000 clones, about 80% seen once, with 10% in the top ten. In germline, CDR1 is SNHLY, CDR2 FYNNEI. The V gene end was trimmed by 1 base and the J gene end by 7 bases; junction bases not matched to a gene: 6. The CDR3 sequence is 15 residues long. Sequencing was done on a sample of PBMCs. The chain uses TRBV2 and TRBJ1-2; 10 bases line up with TRBD1. The clonotype originates from a woman aged 45-59 years in good health and CMV-seropositive. The CDR3 loop is CASSEGTGGVVGYTF. The DNA of the CDR3 is TGTGCCAGCAGTGAAGGGACAGGGGGAGTGGTTGGCTACACCTTC.